This T cell receptor beta chain is from a study of response to subunit inactivated influenza vaccine. Study results and limitations: The authors proposed limited new T cell recruitment per seasonal influenza vaccination.

The CDR3 runs to 15 residues. The germline CDR1 and CDR2 sequences are MNHEY and SVGEGT. V lost 2 bases to trimming and J lost 5 bases, with 15 bases between them. TCRdb passed the RT-PCR reads through MiXCR, listing each CDR3 protein once. The sample shows over 450,000 distinct CDR3 sequences, over 10% of them seen only once. Comment on this clonotype: Its specificity is not known.

This chain uses TRBV6-2 or TRBV6-3 with TRBJ1-1; unclear D gene. The sample here was PBMCs from blood, taken 35 to 45 days after vaccination. The clonotype originates from a man in his fifties or sixties who received an inactivated influenza vaccine. The CDR3 DNA sequence: TGTGCCAGCAGTTACAATGGGGAGAGAGGAACTGAAGCTTTCTTT. Its protein product is CASSYNGERGTEAFF.